This T cell receptor (beta chain) was recovered during a study of Graves' ophthalmopathy and Graves' hyperthyroidism. Overall study results and limits: Blood also harbored most expanded thyroid clonotypes above 0.001 frequency.

In this cohort's terms, stable hyperthyroidism meant no ophthalmopathy by 18 months of follow-up. Hyperthyroidism patients, aged 18 to 65, were newly diagnosed, under 2 months' duration. Germline V CDR1 and CDR2: SNHLY, FYNNEI. V gave up 3 bases and J gave up 4 bases; unmatched junction bases: 11. The CDR3 is 16 residues long. Using RNA transcripts, the TCR beta CDR3 regions were amplified. Second-round multiplex PCR came after first-round RT-PCR with HTBI primers. TCRdb reanalysed the multiplex PCR reads using MiXCR and keeps one entry per CDR3 protein. The table lists a few hundred thousand distinct CDR3 sequences, about a sixth of them singletons. In regard to this clonotype: Its target is unknown.

The clonotype comes from an adult woman with stable Graves' hyperthyroidism. V gene TRBV2 combines with J gene TRBJ2-7; 8 bases are a match to TRBD1. Sequenced material: peripheral blood. The CDR3 sequence is CASSERRGQGWYEQYF. The CDR3 DNA follows: TGTGCCAGCAGTGAGAGACGAGGACAGGGTTGGTACGAGCAGTACTTC.